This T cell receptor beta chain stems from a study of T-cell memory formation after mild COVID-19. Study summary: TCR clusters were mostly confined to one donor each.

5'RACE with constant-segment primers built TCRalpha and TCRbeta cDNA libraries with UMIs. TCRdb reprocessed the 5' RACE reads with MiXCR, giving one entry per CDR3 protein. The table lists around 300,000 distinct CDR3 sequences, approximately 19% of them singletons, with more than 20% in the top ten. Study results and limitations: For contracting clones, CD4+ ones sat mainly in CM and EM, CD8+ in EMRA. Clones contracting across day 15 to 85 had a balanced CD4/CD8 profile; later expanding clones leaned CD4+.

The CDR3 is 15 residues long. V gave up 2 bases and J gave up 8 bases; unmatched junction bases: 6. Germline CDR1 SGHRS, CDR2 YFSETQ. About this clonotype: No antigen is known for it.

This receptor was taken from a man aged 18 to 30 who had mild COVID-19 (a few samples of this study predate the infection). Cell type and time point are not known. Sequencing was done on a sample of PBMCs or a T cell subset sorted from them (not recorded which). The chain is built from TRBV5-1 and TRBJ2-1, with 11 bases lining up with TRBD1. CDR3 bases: TGCGCCAGCAGCTTTACCGGGACAGGGGGAGATGAGCAGTTCTTC. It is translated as CASSFTGTGGDEQFF.